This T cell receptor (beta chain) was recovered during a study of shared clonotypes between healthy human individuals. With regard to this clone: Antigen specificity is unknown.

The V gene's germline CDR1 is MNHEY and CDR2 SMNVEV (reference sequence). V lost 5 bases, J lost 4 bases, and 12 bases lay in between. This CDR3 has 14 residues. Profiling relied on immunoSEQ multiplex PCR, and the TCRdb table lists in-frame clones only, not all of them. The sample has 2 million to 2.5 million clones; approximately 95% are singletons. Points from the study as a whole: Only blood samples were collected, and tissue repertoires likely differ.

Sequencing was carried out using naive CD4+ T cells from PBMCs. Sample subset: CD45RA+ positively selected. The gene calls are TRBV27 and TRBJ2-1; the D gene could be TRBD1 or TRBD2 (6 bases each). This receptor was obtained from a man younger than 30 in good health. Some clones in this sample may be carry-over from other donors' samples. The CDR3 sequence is CASSLEGGYNEQFF. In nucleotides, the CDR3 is TGTGCCAGCAGTCTGGAGGGGGGATACAATGAGCAGTTCTTC.